A selection of T cell receptor beta chains follows, all from one sample in a study of blood T cell repertoires in COVID-19. TCRdb's copy holds only in-frame clones and misses some; the assay was immunoSEQ multiplex PCR. This table holds about 310,000 clones, 80% to 90% found once. Sequenced input: peripheral blood. The receptors stem from a woman in her fifties or sixties who had recovered from COVID-19. Each CDR3 is given with its conserved first and last residue. Fields, in order: D gene, clone size, V gene, J gene, CDR3 DNA, CDR3 protein. A D gene is named only where the DNA matches it firmly. A clone size is listed for some rows: how often the clone was seen (once, few, many), or a class if it is expanded.

>TRBD1|NA|TRBV7-6|TRBJ2-7
TGTGCCAGCAGCTTAGCGACTCTCAGTGCAGGGGGCTACGAGCAGTACTTC
CASSLATLSAGGYEQYF
>TRBD2|many|TRBV10-2|TRBJ2-7
TGCGCCAGCAGTAAGCGGGGGGCAGGTGAGCAGTACTTC
CASSKRGAGEQYF
>TRBD1|NA|TRBV7-2|TRBJ2-7
TGTGCCAGCAGCTATAGGACAGGGAGCCACGAGCAGTACTTC
CASSYRTGSHEQYF
>TRBD2|NA|TRBV7-2|TRBJ2-7
TGTGCCAGCAGCTTTAGCGGGAACGAGCAGTACTTC
CASSFSGNEQYF
>NA|NA|TRBV6-1|TRBJ1-3
TGTGCCAGCAGTGAATGGGCCTCAGCTGGAAACACCATATATTTT
CASSEWASAGNTIYF
>TRBD2|NA|TRBV6-6|TRBJ2-7
TGTGCCAGCAGACCCCTAGCGGGAGGGAGTTTTGGCGAGCAGTACTTC
CASRPLAGGSFGEQYF
>NA|once|TRBV19|TRBJ1-3
TGTGCCAGTACCCAATCCGGGGTTTTCGGGTCTGGAAACACCATATATTTT
CASTQSGVFGSGNTIYF
>NA|NA|TRBV10-3|TRBJ2-7
TGTGCCATCAGTGAGTGGGCAGGGGAAAGAATCTACTTC
CAISEWAGERIYF
>NA|NA|TRBV11-2|TRBJ2-1
TGTGCCAGCAGCCTCCCGGGTAGATCGGCGGGGTTCGATGAGCAGTTCTTC
CASSLPGRSAGFDEQFF
>TRBD1|NA|TRBV4-3|TRBJ1-1
TGCGCCAGCAGCCAAGATCCAAGACAGGGGGCTGAAGCTTTCTTT
CASSQDPRQGAEAFF
>TRBD2|NA|TRBV5-4|TRBJ2-7
TGTGCCAGCAGCTACCGACTAGCGGGAGTGGACGAGCAGTACTTC
CASSYRLAGVDEQYF
>NA|NA|TRBV21-1|TRBJ2-7
TGTGCCAGCAGCAAAGCCCTACTGATCTACGAGCAGTACTTC
CASSKALLIYEQYF
>NA|NA|TRBV28|TRBJ1-5
TGTGCCAGCAGTTTTTCGTACGGCGGGCAGCCCCAGCATTTT
CASSFSYGGQPQHF
>NA|once|TRBV2|TRBJ1-5
TGTGCCAGCAACGAGGATGCGAGGCAGCCCCAGCATTTT
CASNEDARQPQHF
>TRBD1|NA|TRBV2|TRBJ1-5
TGTGCCAGCAGTTATGGACAGGGCTACCAGCCCCAGCATTTT
CASSYGQGYQPQHF
>NA|NA|TRBV7-2|TRBJ2-3
TGTGCCAGCAGCTCCCCCTCGCGGGGTGATACGCAGTATTTT
CASSSPSRGDTQYF
>NA|once|TRBV7-3|TRBJ2-1
TGTGCCAGCAGCTTATACGGGGGAGACCGGCGCAATGAGCAGTTCTTC
CASSLYGGDRRNEQFF
>NA|NA|TRBV19|TRBJ2-2
TGTGCCAGTAGGAGCGCCCCCGCGGGGACCGGGGAGCTGTTTTTT
CASRSAPAGTGELFF
>TRBD2|NA|TRBV11-2|TRBJ2-5
TGTGCCAGCAGCTTAATACTCGCGGGGGGCTTTAGGGGGTTGGAGACCCAGTACTTC
CASSLILAGGFRGLETQYF
>TRBD1|NA|TRBV18|TRBJ1-1
TGTGCCAGCTCACCATTGACAGGGATTCCTATAATGAACACTGAAGCTTTCTTT
CASSPLTGIPIMNTEAFF
>TRBD1|NA|TRBV7-2|TRBJ1-5
TGTGCCAGCAGCCCAGGACAGGGCGTTATTAGCAATCAGCCCCAGCATTTT
CASSPGQGVISNQPQHF
>TRBD1|NA|TRBV28|TRBJ1-6
TGTGCCAGCAGCTCAGGACAGGTTGAAGTGAAGGGATCACCCCTCCACTTT
CASSSGQVEVKGSPLHF
>TRBD1|NA|TRBV27|TRBJ2-7
TGTGCCAGCAGTGTCCTTCCCGGGACAGGGGACTCCTACGAGCAGTACTTC
CASSVLPGTGDSYEQYF
>TRBD2|NA|TRBV4-1|TRBJ2-7
TGCGCCAGCAGCCACAATAGCGGGAGGGCCCACGAGCAGTACTTC
CASSHNSGRAHEQYF
>NA|NA|TRBV11-2|TRBJ2-7
TGTGCCAGCAGCTCTAGCTACGAGCAGTACTTC
CASSSSYEQYF
>NA|NA|TRBV6-5|TRBJ1-6
TGTGCCAGCAGTTATCGGCAGGCCTTTCGATCACCCCTCCACTTT
CASSYRQAFRSPLHF
>NA|few|TRBV2|TRBJ1-5
TGTGCCAGCAGTGCAGACAGGAATCAGCCCCAGCATTTT
CASSADRNQPQHF
>NA|NA|TRBV5-1|TRBJ2-3
TGCGCCAGCAGCTTGCCGGCGGGGACCACAGATACGCAGTATTTT
CASSLPAGTTDTQYF
>NA|once|TRBV27|TRBJ2-3
TGTGCCAGCAGTTTAGTCCTTGGCGGAGATACGCAGTATTTT
CASSLVLGGDTQYF
>NA|NA|TRBV11-2|TRBJ1-1
TGTGCCAGCAGCTTTGGCGGGGGGGACACTGAAGCTTTCTTT
CASSFGGGDTEAFF
>TRBD1|NA|TRBV29-1|TRBJ1-1
TGCAGCCTCCAGGGGGCAGACACTGAAGCTTTCTTT
CSLQGADTEAFF
>TRBD1|NA|TRBV5-1|TRBJ1-1
TGCGCCAGCAGCGGCCGGGACAGCAACACTGAAGCTTTCTTT
CASSGRDSNTEAFF
>NA|NA|TRBV12-3/TRBV12-4|TRBJ2-5
TGTGCCAGCACCACGAGCGCGACTAGGACCCAGTACTTC
CASTTSATRTQYF
>NA|NA|TRBV5-5|TRBJ2-1
TGTGCCAGCAGCTACTTAGGGGATGAGCAGTTCTTC
CASSYLGDEQFF
>TRBD2|NA|TRBV4-2|TRBJ2-3
TGTGCCAGCAGCCATTCCCGGGGACTAGCGGGATCAAAGACAGATACGCAGTATTTT
CASSHSRGLAGSKTDTQYF
>NA|once|TRBV20-1|TRBJ2-3
TGCAGTGCCACCTACGGGGATACGCAGTATTTT
CSATYGDTQYF
>NA|NA|TRBV27|TRBJ2-7
NA
CASSLRFGSGRTSLEQYF